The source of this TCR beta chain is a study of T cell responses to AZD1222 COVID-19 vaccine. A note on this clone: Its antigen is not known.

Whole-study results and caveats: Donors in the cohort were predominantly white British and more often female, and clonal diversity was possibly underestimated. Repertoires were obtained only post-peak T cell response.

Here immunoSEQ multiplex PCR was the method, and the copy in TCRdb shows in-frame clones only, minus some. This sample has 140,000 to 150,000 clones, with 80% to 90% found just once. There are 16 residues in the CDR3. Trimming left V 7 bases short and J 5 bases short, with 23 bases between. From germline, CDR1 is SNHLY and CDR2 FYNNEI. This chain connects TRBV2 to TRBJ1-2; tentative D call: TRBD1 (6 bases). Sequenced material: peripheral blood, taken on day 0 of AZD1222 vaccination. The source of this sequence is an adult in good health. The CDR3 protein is CASNSPDLQGGYGYTF. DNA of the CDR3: TGTGCCAGCAATTCACCCGATCTACAGGGAGGTTATGGCTACACCTTC.